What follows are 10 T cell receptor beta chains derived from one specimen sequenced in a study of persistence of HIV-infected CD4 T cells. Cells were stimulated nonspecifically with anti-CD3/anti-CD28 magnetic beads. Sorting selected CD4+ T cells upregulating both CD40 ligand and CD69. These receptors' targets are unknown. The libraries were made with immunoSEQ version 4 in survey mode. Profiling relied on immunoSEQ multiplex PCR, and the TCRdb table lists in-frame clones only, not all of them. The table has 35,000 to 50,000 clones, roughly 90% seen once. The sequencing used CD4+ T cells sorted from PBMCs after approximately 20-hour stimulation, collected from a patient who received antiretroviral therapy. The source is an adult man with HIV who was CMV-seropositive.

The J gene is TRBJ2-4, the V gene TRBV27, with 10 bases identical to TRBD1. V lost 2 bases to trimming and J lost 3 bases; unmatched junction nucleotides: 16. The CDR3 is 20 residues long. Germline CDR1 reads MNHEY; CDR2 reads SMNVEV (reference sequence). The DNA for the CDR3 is TGTGCCAGCAGTTTAAATACGGGACAGGGGATGGGATTAGGCAAAAACATTCAGTACTTC. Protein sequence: CASSLNTGQGMGLGKNIQYF.

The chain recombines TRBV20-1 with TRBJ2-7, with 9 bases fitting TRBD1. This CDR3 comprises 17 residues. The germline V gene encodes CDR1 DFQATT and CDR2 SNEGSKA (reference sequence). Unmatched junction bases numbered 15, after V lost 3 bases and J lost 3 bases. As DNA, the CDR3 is TGCAGTGCTAGTCTCGGACAGGGGAGCGGCCTCCTCTACGAGCAGTACTTC. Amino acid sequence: CSASLGQGSGLLYEQYF.

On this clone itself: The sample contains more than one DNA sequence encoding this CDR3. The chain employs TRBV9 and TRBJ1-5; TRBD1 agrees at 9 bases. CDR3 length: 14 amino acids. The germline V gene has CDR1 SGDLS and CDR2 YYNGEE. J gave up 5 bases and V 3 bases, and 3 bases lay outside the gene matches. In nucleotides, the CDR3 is TGTGCCAGCAGCGACCGGGACAGGGATCAGCCCCAGCATTTT. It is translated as CASSDRDRDQPQHF. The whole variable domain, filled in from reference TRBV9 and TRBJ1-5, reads DSGVTQTPKHLITATGQRVTLRCSPRSGDLSVYWYQQSLDQGLQFLIQYYNGEERAKGNILERFSAQQFPDLHSELNLSSLELGDSALYFCASSDRDRDQPQHFGDGTRLSIL.

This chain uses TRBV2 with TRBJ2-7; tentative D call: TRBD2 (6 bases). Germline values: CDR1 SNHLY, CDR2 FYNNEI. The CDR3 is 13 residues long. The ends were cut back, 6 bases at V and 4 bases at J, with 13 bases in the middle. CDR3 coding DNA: TGTGCCAGCAGCGCGGGGATCGGTTACGAGCAGTACTTC. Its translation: CASSAGIGYEQYF. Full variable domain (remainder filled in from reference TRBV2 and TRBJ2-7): EPEVTQTPSHQVTQMGQEVILRCVPISNHLYFYWYRQILGQKVEFLVSFYNNEISEKSEIFDDQFSVERPDGSNFTLKIRSTKLEDSAMYFCASSAGIGYEQYFGPGTRLTVT.

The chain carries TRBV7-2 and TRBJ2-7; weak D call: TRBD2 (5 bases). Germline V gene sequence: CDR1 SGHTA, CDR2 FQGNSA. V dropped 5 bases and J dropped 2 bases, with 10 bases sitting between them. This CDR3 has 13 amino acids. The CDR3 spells CASSGGAAYEQYF. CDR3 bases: TGTGCCAGCAGCGGTGGAGCGGCCTACGAGCAGTACTTC.

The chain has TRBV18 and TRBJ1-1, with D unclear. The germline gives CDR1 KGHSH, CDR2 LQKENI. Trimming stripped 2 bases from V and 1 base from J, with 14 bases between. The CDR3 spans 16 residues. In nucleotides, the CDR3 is TGTGCCAGCTCACCAGTCCCGCAAGCCACGAACACTGAAGCTTTCTTT. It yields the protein CASSPVPQATNTEAFF.

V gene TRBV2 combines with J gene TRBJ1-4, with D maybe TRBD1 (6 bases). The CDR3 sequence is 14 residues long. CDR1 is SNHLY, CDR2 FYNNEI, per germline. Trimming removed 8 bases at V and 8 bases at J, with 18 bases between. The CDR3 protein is CASLLTQRGEKLFF. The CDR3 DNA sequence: TGTGCCAGCCTTCTGACTCAAAGGGGGGAAAAACTGTTTTTT. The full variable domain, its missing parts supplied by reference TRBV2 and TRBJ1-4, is EPEVTQTPSHQVTQMGQEVILRCVPISNHLYFYWYRQILGQKVEFLVSFYNNEISEKSEIFDDQFSVERPDGSNFTLKIRSTKLEDSAMYFCASLLTQRGEKLFFGSGTQLSVL.

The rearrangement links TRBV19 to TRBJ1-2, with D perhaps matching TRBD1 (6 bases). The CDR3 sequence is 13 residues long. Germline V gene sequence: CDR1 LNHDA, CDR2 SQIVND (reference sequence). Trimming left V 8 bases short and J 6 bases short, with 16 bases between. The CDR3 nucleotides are TGTGCCAGTCAATGGGGGGCGCGAAATGGCTACACCTTC. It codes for CASQWGARNGYTF.

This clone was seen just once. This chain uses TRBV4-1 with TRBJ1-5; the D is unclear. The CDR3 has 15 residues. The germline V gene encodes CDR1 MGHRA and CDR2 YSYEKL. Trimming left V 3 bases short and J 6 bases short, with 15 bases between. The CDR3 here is CASSQVGVVGQPQHF. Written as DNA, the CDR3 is TGCGCCAGCAGCCAGGTCGGGGTTGTGGGTCAGCCCCAGCATTTT.

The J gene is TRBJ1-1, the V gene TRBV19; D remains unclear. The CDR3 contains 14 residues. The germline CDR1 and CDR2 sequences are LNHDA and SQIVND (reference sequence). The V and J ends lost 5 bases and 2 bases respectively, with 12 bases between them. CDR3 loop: CASSLTSYNTEAFF. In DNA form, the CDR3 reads TGTGCCAGTAGTCTAACTTCATATAACACTGAAGCTTTCTTT.